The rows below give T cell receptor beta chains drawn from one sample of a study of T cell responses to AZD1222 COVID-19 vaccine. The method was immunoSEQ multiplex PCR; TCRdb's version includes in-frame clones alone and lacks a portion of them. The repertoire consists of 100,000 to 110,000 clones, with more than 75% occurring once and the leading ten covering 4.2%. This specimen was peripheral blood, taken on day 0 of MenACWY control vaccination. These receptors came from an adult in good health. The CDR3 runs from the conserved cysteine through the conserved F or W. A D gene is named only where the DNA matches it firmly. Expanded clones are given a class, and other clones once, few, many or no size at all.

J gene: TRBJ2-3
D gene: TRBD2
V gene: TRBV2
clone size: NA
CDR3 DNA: TGTGCCAGCAGTGACTACCCCTGGAGAAGCGGGGGGGCCACAGATACGCAGTATTTT
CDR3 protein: CASSDYPWRSGGATDTQYF

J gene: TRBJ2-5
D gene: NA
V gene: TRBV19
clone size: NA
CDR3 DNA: TGTGCCAGTAGTAGAACGGCGGAAGAGACCCAGTACTTC
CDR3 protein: CASSRTAEETQYF

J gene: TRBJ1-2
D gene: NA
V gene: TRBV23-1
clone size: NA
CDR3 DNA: TGCGCCACCGGACAGATCAATGGCTACACCTTC
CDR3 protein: CATGQINGYTF

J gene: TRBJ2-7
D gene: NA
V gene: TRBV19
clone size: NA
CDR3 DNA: TGTGCCAGTAGTCTCAGGGTCTCCTACGAGCAGTACTTC
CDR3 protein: CASSLRVSYEQYF

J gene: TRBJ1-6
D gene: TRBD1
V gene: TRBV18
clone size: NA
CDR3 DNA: TGTGCCAGCTCACCAGGGACAGGGGATAATTCACCCCTCCACTTT
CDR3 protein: CASSPGTGDNSPLHF

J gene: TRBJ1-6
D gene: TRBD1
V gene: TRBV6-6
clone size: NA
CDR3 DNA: TGTGCCAGCAGCCCCGGCGGACAGGACTATAATTCACCCCTCCACTTT
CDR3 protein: CASSPGGQDYNSPLHF

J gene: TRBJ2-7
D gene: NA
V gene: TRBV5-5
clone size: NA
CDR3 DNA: TGTGCCAGCAGCTTCGAACGGTACGAGCAGTACTTC
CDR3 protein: CASSFERYEQYF

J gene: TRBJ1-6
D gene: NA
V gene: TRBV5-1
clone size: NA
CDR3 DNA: TGCGCCAGCAGCTTGGTCGGGGGGCTCGCCTATAATTCACCCCTCCACTTT
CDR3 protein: CASSLVGGLAYNSPLHF

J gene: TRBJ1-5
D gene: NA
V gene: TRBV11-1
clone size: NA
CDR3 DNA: TGTGCCAGCAACCGGGGGGGGGCAGTTAATCAGCCCCAGCATTTT
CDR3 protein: CASNRGGAVNQPQHF

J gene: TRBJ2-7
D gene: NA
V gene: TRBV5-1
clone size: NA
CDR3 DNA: TGCGCCAGCAGCTTGTTAGGGGGGACCTACGAGCAGTACTTC
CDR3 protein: CASSLLGGTYEQYF

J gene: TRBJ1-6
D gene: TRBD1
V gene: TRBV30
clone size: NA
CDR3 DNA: TGTGCCTGGAGGGGGACAGAGGATTCACCCCTCCACTTT
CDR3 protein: CAWRGTEDSPLHF

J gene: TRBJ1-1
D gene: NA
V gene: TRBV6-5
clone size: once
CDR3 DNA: TGTGCCAGCAGTTACTCTAGGGGTGCTGAAGCTTTCTTT
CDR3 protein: CASSYSRGAEAFF

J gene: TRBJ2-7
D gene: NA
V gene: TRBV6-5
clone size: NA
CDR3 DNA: TGTGCCAGCAGTTACTCGCTGAGCTCCTACGAGCAGTACTTC
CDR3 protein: CASSYSLSSYEQYF

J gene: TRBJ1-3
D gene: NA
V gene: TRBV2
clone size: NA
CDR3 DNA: TGTGCCAGCAGTTCCATTCACAGGCGTTCTGGAAACACCATATATTTT
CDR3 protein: CASSSIHRRSGNTIYF

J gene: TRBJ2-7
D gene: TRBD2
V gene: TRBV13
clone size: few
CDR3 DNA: TGTGCCAGCAGCTTAGGCGGGGGGGGGAGGGACCACGAGCAGTACTTC
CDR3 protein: CASSLGGGGRDHEQYF

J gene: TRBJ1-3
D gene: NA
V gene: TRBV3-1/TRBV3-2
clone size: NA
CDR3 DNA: TGTGCCAGCAGCCAAGCCGCAAGAAACACCATATATTTT
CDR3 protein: CASSQAARNTIYF

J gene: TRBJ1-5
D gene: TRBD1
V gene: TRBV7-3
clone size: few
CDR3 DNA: TGTGCCAGCAGCTCGACAGGGGACGGTCCCCAGCATTTT
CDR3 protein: CASSSTGDGPQHF

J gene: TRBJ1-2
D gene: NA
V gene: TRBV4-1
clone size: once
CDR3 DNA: TGCGCCAGCAGCCAAGAAGTCAGCGTTCCCGGGGACTACACCTTC
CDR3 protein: CASSQEVSVPGDYTF

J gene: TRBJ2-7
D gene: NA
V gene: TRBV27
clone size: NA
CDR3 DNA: TGTGCCAGCAGTCCCGGGACCTCCTCCTACGAGCAGTACTTC
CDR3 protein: CASSPGTSSYEQYF

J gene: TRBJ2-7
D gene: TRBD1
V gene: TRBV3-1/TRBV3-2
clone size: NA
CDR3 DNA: TGTGCCAGCAGCCAACCTCCCACAGGGGGAAGTTTGAGGGAGCAGTACTTC
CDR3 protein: CASSQPPTGGSLREQYF

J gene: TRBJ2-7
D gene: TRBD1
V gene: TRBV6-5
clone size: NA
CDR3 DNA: TGTGCCAGCAGTTCTCCGGGACAGGGGTCGTACGAGCAGTACTTC
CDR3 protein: CASSSPGQGSYEQYF

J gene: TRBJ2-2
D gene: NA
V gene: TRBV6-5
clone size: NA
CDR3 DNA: TGTGCCAGCAGTTGGGGGAGTAACACCGGGGAGCTGTTTTTT
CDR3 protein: CASSWGSNTGELFF

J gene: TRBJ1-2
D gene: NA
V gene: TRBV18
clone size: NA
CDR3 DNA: TGTGCCAGCTCACCCGAGGGGGGATCTAACTATGGCTACACCTTC
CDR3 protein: CASSPEGGSNYGYTF

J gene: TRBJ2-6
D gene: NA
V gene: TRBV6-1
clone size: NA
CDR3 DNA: TGTGCCAGCAGTGAAGCGGGGCTCAGCTCTGGGGCCAACGTCCTGACTTTC
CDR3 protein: CASSEAGLSSGANVLTF

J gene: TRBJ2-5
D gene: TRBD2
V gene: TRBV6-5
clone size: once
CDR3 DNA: TGTGCCAGCGGACCGGGACTAGCTAAAGAGACCCAGTACTTC
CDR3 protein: CASGPGLAKETQYF

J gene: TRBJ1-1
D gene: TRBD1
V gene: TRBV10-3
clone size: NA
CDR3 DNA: TGTGCCATCAGAAAGGACAGGGGAAACACTGAAGCTTTCTTT
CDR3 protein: CAIRKDRGNTEAFF

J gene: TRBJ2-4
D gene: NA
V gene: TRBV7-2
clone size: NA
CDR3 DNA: TGTGCCAGCAGCTTAGCGGGAGTAAACAACATTCAGTACTTC
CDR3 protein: CASSLAGVNNIQYF

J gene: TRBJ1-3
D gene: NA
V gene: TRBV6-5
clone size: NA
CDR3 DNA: TGTGCCAGCAGTTACGCAACAGGGATAAGAAACACCATATATTTT
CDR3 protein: CASSYATGIRNTIYF

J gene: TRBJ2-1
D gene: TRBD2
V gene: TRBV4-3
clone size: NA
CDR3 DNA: TGCGCCAGCAGCCGCTCTATAGCGGGGGGGAGGGATGAGCAGTTCTTC
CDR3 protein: CASSRSIAGGRDEQFF

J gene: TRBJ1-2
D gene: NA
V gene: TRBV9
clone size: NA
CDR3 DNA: TGTGCCAGCAGCCCCTTAGATCAGGATAACTATGGTTACACCTTC
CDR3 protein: CASSPLDQDNYGYTF

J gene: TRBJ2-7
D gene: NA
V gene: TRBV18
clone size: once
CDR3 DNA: TGTGCCAGCTCACCACCGCAGAGACTAGGGGCGTACTTC
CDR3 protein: CASSPPQRLGAYF

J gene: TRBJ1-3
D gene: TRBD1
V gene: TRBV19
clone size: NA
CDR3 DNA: TGTGCCAGTAGTACCCGCCGGACAGGGGTAGTTGGAAACACCATATATTTT
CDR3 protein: CASSTRRTGVVGNTIYF

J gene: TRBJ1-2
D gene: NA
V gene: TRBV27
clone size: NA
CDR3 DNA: TGTGCCAGCAGTTTACGGGGTAACTATGGCTACACCTTC
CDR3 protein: CASSLRGNYGYTF

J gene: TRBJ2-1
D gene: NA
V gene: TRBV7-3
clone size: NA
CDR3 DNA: TGTGCCAGCAGCTTGACAGGTTACAATGAGCAGTTCTTC
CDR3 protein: CASSLTGYNEQFF

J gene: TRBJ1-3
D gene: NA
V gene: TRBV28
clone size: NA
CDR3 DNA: TGTGCCAGCAGTTTATTCGGGTGGACAGACTCTGGAAACACCATATATTTT
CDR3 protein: CASSLFGWTDSGNTIYF

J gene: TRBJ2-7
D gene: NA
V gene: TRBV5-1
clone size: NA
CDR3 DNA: TGCGCCAGCAGCTTGGCCATCGGGACCTACGAGCAGTACTTC
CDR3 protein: CASSLAIGTYEQYF

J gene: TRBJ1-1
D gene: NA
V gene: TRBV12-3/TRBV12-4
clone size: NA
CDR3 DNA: TGTGCCACAGACAGGACCCGAGGCACTGAAGCTTTCTTT
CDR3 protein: CATDRTRGTEAFF

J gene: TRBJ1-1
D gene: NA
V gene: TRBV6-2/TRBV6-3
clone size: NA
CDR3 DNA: TGTGCCAGCAGTTCCCAGGGGAACACTGAAGCTTTCTTT
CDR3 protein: CASSSQGNTEAFF

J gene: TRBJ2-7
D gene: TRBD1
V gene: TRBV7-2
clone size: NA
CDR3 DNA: TGTGCCAGCAGCTTAGGACAGGGTGAGGAGCAGTACTTC
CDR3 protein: CASSLGQGEEQYF

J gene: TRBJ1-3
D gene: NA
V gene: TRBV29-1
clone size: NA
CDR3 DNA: TGCAGCGTTGCCGGGGAGCTAACTGGAAACACCATATATTTT
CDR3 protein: CSVAGELTGNTIYF

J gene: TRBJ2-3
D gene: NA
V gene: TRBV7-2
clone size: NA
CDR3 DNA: TGTGCCAGCAGCTTAGTGACGGGAGCTAGCACAGATACGCAGTATTTT
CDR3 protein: CASSLVTGASTDTQYF

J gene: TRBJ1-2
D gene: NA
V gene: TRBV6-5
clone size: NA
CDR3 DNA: TGTGCCAGCAGGGGTCCGGTTGGTGGGAGTGGCTACACCTTC
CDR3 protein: CASRGPVGGSGYTF

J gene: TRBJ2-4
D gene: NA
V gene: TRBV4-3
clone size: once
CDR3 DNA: TGCGCCAGCAGCCAAGAGGAGGGTGTTGGCATTCAGTACTTC
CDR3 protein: CASSQEEGVGIQYF

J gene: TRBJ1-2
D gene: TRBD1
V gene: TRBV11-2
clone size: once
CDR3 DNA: TGTGCCAGCAGCTTAGTAGGTGGATGGACAGGAATTAACTATGGCTACACCTTC
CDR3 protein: CASSLVGGWTGINYGYTF